This is a list of T cell receptor beta chains from one sample in a study of T-cell memory formation after mild COVID-19. One entry per CDR3 protein results from TCRdb running MiXCR on the 5' RACE reads. The sample lists roughly 480,000 distinct CDR3 sequences; roughly 23% were seen once. The sequencing sample was made of PBMCs or a T cell subset sorted from them (not recorded which). These receptors all stem from an adult woman who had mild COVID-19 (a few samples of this study predate the infection). Cell type and time point are not known. Each CDR3 is given with its conserved first and last residue. Fields, in order: CDR3 DNA, CDR3 protein, D gene, V gene, clone size, J gene. D genes are given only for firm matches. The size entry is marked missing in some rows and otherwise reads once, few, many or a size class.

CDR3 DNA: TGTGCCAGTCACTCTGGGACTAGCGGGACCGAGCAGTACTTC; CDR3 protein: CASHSGTSGTEQYF; D gene: TRBD2; V gene: TRBV27; clone size: few; J gene: TRBJ2-7
CDR3 DNA: TGCGCCAGCAGCCATGTGGAGGCGAGGGGGCGCGGTCGGGGCATTCAGTACTTC; CDR3 protein: CASSHVEARGRGRGIQYF; D gene: TRBD1; V gene: TRBV4-1; clone size: NA; J gene: TRBJ2-4
CDR3 DNA: TGTGCCAGCAGTTTTGGCGCCTACAGGGAGCAGTACTTC; CDR3 protein: CASSFGAYREQYF; D gene: NA; V gene: TRBV27; clone size: NA; J gene: TRBJ2-7
CDR3 DNA: TGCGCCAGCAGCCAAGAGTACGGGGGACCGTATAATTCACCCCTCCACTTT; CDR3 protein: CASSQEYGGPYNSPLHF; D gene: NA; V gene: TRBV4-1; clone size: NA; J gene: TRBJ1-6
CDR3 DNA: TGTGCCAGCAGCTTAGATCTACTGAGTGAGCAGTTCTTC; CDR3 protein: CASSLDLLSEQFF; D gene: NA; V gene: TRBV7-9; clone size: once; J gene: TRBJ2-1
CDR3 DNA: TGTGCCTGGACGGGGACTAGAGGCTACAATGAGCAGTTCTTC; CDR3 protein: CAWTGTRGYNEQFF; D gene: TRBD2; V gene: TRBV30; clone size: NA; J gene: TRBJ2-1
CDR3 DNA: TGTGCCAGCAGCTCGTCGGGAGGATGGAACACTGAAGCTTTCTTT; CDR3 protein: CASSSSGGWNTEAFF; D gene: NA; V gene: TRBV7-9; clone size: NA; J gene: TRBJ1-1
CDR3 DNA: TGCAGTGCTCGCCCCGGGACAGGGGCCACTGAAGCTTTCTTT; CDR3 protein: CSARPGTGATEAFF; D gene: TRBD1; V gene: TRBV20-1; clone size: few; J gene: TRBJ1-1
CDR3 DNA: TGTGCCATCAGTGAGCTAAGGGACCACTACAATGAGCAGTTCTTC; CDR3 protein: CAISELRDHYNEQFF; D gene: NA; V gene: TRBV10-3; clone size: NA; J gene: TRBJ2-1
CDR3 DNA: TGTGCCAGCACTTCATCGGGGGAGCAGTTCTTC; CDR3 protein: CASTSSGEQFF; D gene: NA; V gene: TRBV25-1; clone size: NA; J gene: TRBJ2-1
CDR3 DNA: TGTGCCAGCAGTTTTTCCTTATACCGGGACAGAAGCTCCTACAATGAGCAGTTCTTC; CDR3 protein: CASSFSLYRDRSSYNEQFF; D gene: TRBD1; V gene: TRBV12-3/TRBV12-4; clone size: NA; J gene: TRBJ2-1
CDR3 DNA: TGCGCCAGCAGCCTTCTGCGGACAGGGAGCACAGATACGCAGTATTTT; CDR3 protein: CASSLLRTGSTDTQYF; D gene: TRBD1; V gene: TRBV4-1; clone size: NA; J gene: TRBJ2-3
CDR3 DNA: TGCGCCAGCAGCGAACCAACTAGCGGGAGTATGTCTGGGGCCAACGTCCTGACTTTC; CDR3 protein: CASSEPTSGSMSGANVLTF; D gene: TRBD2; V gene: TRBV5-1; clone size: few; J gene: TRBJ2-6
CDR3 DNA: TGTGCCAGCAGTTTAGGGACAGGGCCTTCTCTAACCTACGAGCAGTACTTC; CDR3 protein: CASSLGTGPSLTYEQYF; D gene: TRBD1; V gene: TRBV27; clone size: NA; J gene: TRBJ2-7
CDR3 DNA: TGCAGTGCTAAGGTGGGCCGTGGAAACACCATATATTTT; CDR3 protein: CSAKVGRGNTIYF; D gene: NA; V gene: TRBV20-1; clone size: few; J gene: TRBJ1-3
CDR3 DNA: TGTGCCAGCAGCTTAGCGGCCTACAAAGAGACCCAGTACTTC; CDR3 protein: CASSLAAYKETQYF; D gene: NA; V gene: TRBV7-9; clone size: NA; J gene: TRBJ2-5
CDR3 DNA: TGTGCCAGCAGCTTAGTAGGACACGGGGAGCTGTTTTTT; CDR3 protein: CASSLVGHGELFF; D gene: NA; V gene: TRBV7-3; clone size: few; J gene: TRBJ2-2
CDR3 DNA: TGTGCCAGCAGTGAAGCGCTGCGGGGGGGCCGAGACATTCAGTACTTC; CDR3 protein: CASSEALRGGRDIQYF; D gene: TRBD2; V gene: TRBV2; clone size: NA; J gene: TRBJ2-4
CDR3 DNA: TGCAGCGTTGCGTACAGGGGGAACACCGGGGAGCTGTTTTTT; CDR3 protein: CSVAYRGNTGELFF; D gene: TRBD1; V gene: TRBV29-1; clone size: few; J gene: TRBJ2-2
CDR3 DNA: TGTGCCAGTAGCGCTGGATACAATGAGCAGTTCTTC; CDR3 protein: CASSAGYNEQFF; D gene: NA; V gene: TRBV19; clone size: NA; J gene: TRBJ2-1
CDR3 DNA: TGCGCCAGCAGCTTGGAACAGACCTACACAGATACGCAGTATTTT; CDR3 protein: CASSLEQTYTDTQYF; D gene: NA; V gene: TRBV5-1; clone size: few; J gene: TRBJ2-3